Reported below is one TCR beta chain. This sample stems from a study of blood T cell repertoires in COVID-19. The germline V gene has CDR1 ENHRY and CDR2 SYGVKD. The CDR3 runs 18 residues. V was clipped by 3 bases and J by 2 bases, with 22 bases between them. Data came from immunoSEQ multiplex PCR; TCRdb stores just in-frame clones and leaves some out. The sample shows about 100,000 clones, about 88% of them seen only once. The material sequenced was peripheral blood. This chain links TRBV10-3 with TRBJ1-2; no definite D call. This sequence was found in a human donor in a cohort sampled during active COVID-19. The CDR3 DNA sequence: TGTGCCATCAGTGACCTCACGCAACTCGGGAAGGCAAACTATGGCTACACCTTC. This sequence encodes CAISDLTQLGKANYGYTF.